These T cell receptor beta chains were read from a single sample in a study of blood T cell repertoires in COVID-19. Generated by immunoSEQ multiplex PCR, the TCRdb table keeps only in-frame clones and is missing some. The sample lists 150,000 to 200,000 clones, more than 70% seen once, with around 5.9% in the top ten. The sequenced sample consisted of PBMCs or T cells enriched from blood (not recorded which). The receptors were gathered from a man between 35 and 55 years old who had recovered from COVID-19. CDR3s include the opening cysteine and the closing phenylalanine or tryptophan. The D gene is left open where the match is weak. Where a row states a size, it is once, few, many or the class of an expanded clone; other rows omit it.

size	V	J	D	CDR3	DNA
.	TRBV5-1	TRBJ1-1	.	CASSGDSKLNTEAFF	TGCGCCAGCAGCGGAGACAGCAAACTAAACACTGAAGCTTTCTTT
.	TRBV7-6	TRBJ2-4	.	CASSLRGLEGNIQYF	TGTGCCAGCAGCTTACGTGGGTTGGAGGGAAACATTCAGTACTTC
.	TRBV3-1/TRBV3-2	TRBJ1-1	TRBD1	CASSHRGQGLTEAFF	TGTGCCAGCAGCCACCGAGGACAGGGTTTGACTGAAGCTTTCTTT
once	TRBV12-5	TRBJ2-3	.	CASGLVLTRENTDTQYF	TGTGCTAGTGGTTTGGTACTGACTAGAGAAAACACAGATACGCAGTATTTT
.	TRBV15	TRBJ2-2	.	CATSRARVLNTGELFF	TGTGCCACCAGCAGAGCGCGAGTTTTAAACACCGGGGAGCTGTTTTTT
.	TRBV13	TRBJ2-3	TRBD1	CASSPKGQYTQYF	TGTGCCAGCAGCCCAAAGGGACAGTATACGCAGTATTTT
.	TRBV6-4	TRBJ2-3	.	CPRTPAFTDTQYF	TGTCCCAGGACACCCGCCTTCACAGATACGCAGTATTTT
.	TRBV10-3	TRBJ1-1	.	CAISPGVEAFF	TGTGCCATCAGCCCCGGGGTGGAAGCTTTCTTT
.	TRBV7-8	TRBJ1-2	.	CASSPREDYGYTF	TGTGCCAGCAGCCCCCGTGAGGACTATGGCTACACCTTC
.	TRBV27	TRBJ2-5	TRBD1	CASTPFGQGAETQYF	TGTGCCAGCACCCCATTCGGACAGGGCGCGGAGACCCAGTACTTC
.	TRBV11-2	TRBJ2-5	TRBD2	CASSPGGAVQETQYF	TGTGCCAGCAGCCCCGGGGGGGCAGTCCAAGAGACCCAGTACTTC
.	TRBV10-3	TRBJ1-6	.	CAIKGTGHNSPLHF	TGTGCCATCAAAGGAACAGGGCATAATTCACCCCTCCACTTT
many	TRBV30	TRBJ1-1	TRBD1	CAWSVGTAEAFF	TGTGCCTGGAGTGTAGGGACAGCTGAAGCTTTCTTT
.	TRBV13	TRBJ1-2	.	CASSVGWAFDGYTF	TGTGCCAGCAGCGTAGGGTGGGCGTTCGATGGCTACACCTTC
few	TRBV18	TRBJ2-2	TRBD1	CASSPPGTGSTGELFF	TGTGCCAGCTCACCACCAGGGACAGGGTCCACCGGGGAGCTGTTTTTT
.	TRBV9	TRBJ2-1	.	CASSAGGAGTGYNEQFF	TGTGCCAGCAGTGCGGGGGGGGCAGGGACAGGTTACAATGAGCAGTTCTTC
.	TRBV11-2	TRBJ2-7	TRBD1	CASILTQGQGYEQYF	TGTGCCAGCATTCTCACCCAAGGACAGGGCTACGAGCAGTACTTC
.	TRBV5-4	TRBJ1-4	.	CASSEVRGEKLFF	TGTGCCAGCAGCGAAGTACGGGGTGAAAAACTGTTTTTT
few	TRBV30	TRBJ2-2	TRBD1	CAWNPPGVGTGNGELFF	TGTGCCTGGAACCCTCCGGGGGTTGGGACAGGTAACGGGGAGCTGTTTTTT
.	TRBV2	TRBJ1-1	.	CASSVGRGGVNTEAFF	TGTGCCAGCAGTGTAGGGAGGGGAGGGGTGAACACTGAAGCTTTCTTT
.	TRBV3-1/TRBV3-2	TRBJ2-1	.	CASRPAGSLNNEQFF	TGTGCCAGCAGACCCGCGGGGAGCCTGAACAATGAGCAGTTCTTC
.	TRBV6-2/TRBV6-3	TRBJ1-4	.	CASSRQDEKLFF	TGTGCCAGCAGTAGACAGGATGAAAAACTGTTTTTT
.	TRBV6-5	TRBJ1-5	TRBD1	CASRGTGGRNQPQHF	TGTGCCAGCAGAGGGACAGGGGGCCGCAATCAGCCCCAGCATTTT
few	TRBV30	TRBJ2-1	TRBD2	CAWSGAGVNEQFF	TGTGCCTGGAGTGGAGCGGGGGTCAATGAGCAGTTCTTC
.	TRBV2	TRBJ2-1	.	CASSVSGSSYNEQFF	TGTGCCAGCAGTGTTAGCGGAAGCTCCTACAATGAGCAGTTCTTC
few	TRBV15	TRBJ1-5	.	CATSRDRNRINQPQHF	TGTGCCACCAGCAGAGATCGGAACAGGATCAATCAGCCCCAGCATTTT
.	TRBV15	TRBJ1-1	.	CATSRDISSVNTEAFF	TGTGCCACCAGCAGAGATATTTCCTCGGTGAACACTGAAGCTTTCTTT
.	TRBV11-2	TRBJ2-3	TRBD2	CASSSLLAGANTDTQYF	TGTGCCAGCAGCTCCCTTTTAGCGGGAGCAAACACAGATACGCAGTATTTT
.	TRBV7-3	TRBJ2-3	TRBD2	CASSLSSGISTDTQYF	TGTGCCAGCAGCTTATCCAGCGGGATTAGCACAGATACGCAGTATTTT
.	TRBV5-1	TRBJ1-2	TRBD1	CASSATGVADYGYTF	TGCGCCAGCAGCGCTACAGGGGTTGCGGACTATGGCTACACCTTC
many	TRBV7-6	TRBJ1-1	.	CASSLVADTNTEAFF	TGTGCCAGCAGCTTAGTGGCAGACACAAACACTGAAGCTTTCTTT
many	TRBV30	TRBJ1-5	.	CAWGGTNQPQHF	TGTGCCTGGGGGGGGACTAATCAGCCCCAGCATTTT
.	TRBV5-4	TRBJ2-7	.	CASSSGRSYEQYF	TGTGCCAGCAGCTCAGGCAGGTCCTACGAGCAGTACTTC
.	TRBV18	TRBJ2-2	TRBD1	CASSLRDRVNTGELFF	TGTGCCAGCTCACTCAGGGACAGGGTGAACACCGGGGAGCTGTTTTTT
.	TRBV2	TRBJ2-2	.	CASSATGKLTGELFF	TGTGCCAGCAGTGCTACAGGGAAATTAACCGGGGAGCTGTTTTTT
.	TRBV6-2/TRBV6-3	TRBJ2-1	TRBD2	CASSRAGTSGKREQFF	TGTGCCAGCAGTCGGGCCGGGACTAGCGGGAAGCGGGAGCAGTTCTTC
.	TRBV25-1	TRBJ2-1	TRBD2	CASSDRLAGLGNEQFF	TGTGCCAGCAGTGACCGGCTAGCGGGGCTCGGGAATGAGCAGTTCTTC
.	TRBV19	TRBJ2-5	TRBD1	CASSIGTGQETQYF	TGTGCCAGTAGTATAGGGACAGGACAAGAGACCCAGTACTTC
.	TRBV9	TRBJ2-3	.	CARAGSAGTETDTQYF	TGTGCCAGAGCGGGTAGTGCGGGGACTGAAACAGATACGCAGTATTTT
.	TRBV3-1/TRBV3-2	TRBJ1-2	.	CASSQGQLSYTF	TGTGCCAGCAGCCAAGGGCAGTTGAGCTACACCTTC
.	TRBV5-1	TRBJ2-1	.	CASSLTHLKSYNEQFF	TGCGCCAGCAGCTTGACACACCTTAAGTCCTACAATGAGCAGTTCTTC
.	TRBV6-5	TRBJ1-1	.	CASSYSGEVAEAFF	TGTGCCAGCAGTTACTCGGGGGAGGTCGCTGAAGCTTTCTTT
.	TRBV11-2	TRBJ1-1	.	CASSLDPGRGFTEAFF	TGTGCCAGCAGCTTAGATCCTGGCAGGGGATTCACTGAAGCTTTCTTT
.	TRBV5-1	TRBJ1-4	.	CASSLGQGSLHEKLFF	TGCGCCAGCAGCTTGGGTCAGGGGAGCTTGCATGAAAAACTGTTTTTT
.	TRBV5-1	TRBJ2-5	.	CASSWETGETQYF	TGCGCCAGCAGCTGGGAGACAGGAGAGACCCAGTACTTC
.	TRBV10-3	TRBJ2-2	TRBD1	CATTGVTGELFF	TGTGCCACAACAGGGGTCACCGGGGAGCTGTTTTTT
.	TRBV6-5	TRBJ2-1	TRBD1	CASSPGQGPYNEQFF	TGTGCCAGCAGCCCGGGACAGGGACCCTACAATGAGCAGTTCTTC
.	TRBV6-5	TRBJ1-2	TRBD1	CASSTVGTGDYGYTF	TGTGCCAGCAGTACTGTAGGGACAGGCGACTATGGCTACACCTTC
.	TRBV2	TRBJ2-7	TRBD1	CASSGTGAYEQYF	TGTGCCAGCAGTGGGACAGGGGCCTACGAGCAGTACTTC
few	TRBV3-1/TRBV3-2	TRBJ1-3	TRBD1	CASSLAQGPGNTIYF	TGTGCCAGCAGCCTCGCACAGGGGCCCGGAAACACCATATATTTT
.	TRBV5-1	TRBJ1-1	.	CASSWGQTTNTEAFF	TGCGCCAGCAGCTGGGGACAAACCACTAACACTGAAGCTTTCTTT
.	TRBV11-2	TRBJ2-3	.	CASSSLSGQGTDTQYF	TGTGCCAGCAGCTCCCTCTCAGGGCAAGGCACAGATACGCAGTATTTT
.	TRBV13	TRBJ2-2	.	CASSLTQGWNTGELFF	TGTGCCAGCAGCTTAACCCAGGGATGGAACACCGGGGAGCTGTTTTTT
many	TRBV29-1	TRBJ2-1	TRBD2	CSVGLAGVNEQFF	TGCAGCGTTGGGTTAGCGGGGGTTAATGAGCAGTTCTTC
few	TRBV27	TRBJ1-2	.	CASRGQATGTNYGYTF	TGTGCCAGCAGGGGGCAAGCTACAGGGACTAACTATGGCTACACCTTC
.	TRBV5-1	TRBJ2-7	TRBD2	CASSLVGTSVDEQYF	TGCGCCAGCAGCTTGGTAGGGACTAGCGTTGATGAGCAGTACTTC
once	TRBV9	TRBJ2-2	.	CASRLGGTGNTGELFF	TGTGCCAGCCGCCTGGGGGGGACAGGGAACACCGGGGAGCTGTTTTTT
.	TRBV5-1	TRBJ1-1	.	CASSSHTALNTEAFF	TGCGCCAGCAGCTCCCACACAGCTTTGAACACTGAAGCTTTCTTT
few	TRBV6-5	TRBJ2-2	.	CASSLQGENTGELFF	TGTGCCAGCAGTTTACAGGGCGAGAACACCGGGGAGCTGTTTTTT